These 29 T cell receptor beta chains were all obtained from the same sample, sequenced in a study of blood T cell repertoires in COVID-19. Produced via immunoSEQ multiplex PCR; TCRdb's table is partial and in-frame only. The sample consists of about 260,000 clones, roughly 90% of them appearing once. Sample: peripheral blood. The receptors here all came from a human donor in a cohort sampled during active COVID-19.

The genes are TRBV9 and TRBJ2-7; 9 nucleotides align to TRBD2. This CDR3 contains 17 residues. Per the germline V gene, CDR1 is SGDLS and CDR2 is YYNGEE. With V trimmed by 0 bases and J by 6 bases, 13 bases remained unmatched. The DNA for the CDR3 is TGTGCCAGCAGCGTAGGGATGGGGTTAGCGGGAGTGTCCGAGCAGTACTTC. Amino acids: CASSVGMGLAGVSEQYF. The full variable domain, its missing parts supplied by reference TRBV9 and TRBJ2-7, is DSGVTQTPKHLITATGQRVTLRCSPRSGDLSVYWYQQSLDQGLQFLIQYYNGEERAKGNILERFSAQQFPDLHSELNLSSLELGDSALYFCASSVGMGLAGVSEQYFGPGTRLTVT.

The chain is built from TRBV11-2 and TRBJ2-3; 13 bases map to TRBD2. This CDR3 has 16 residues. Germline lookup yields CDR1 SGHAT and CDR2 FQNNGV. V was clipped by 5 bases and J by 7 bases; unmatched bases: 9. CDR3 region: CASSPVLAGGPYTQYF. The CDR3 DNA sequence: TGTGCCAGCAGCCCGGTACTAGCGGGAGGGCCTTATACGCAGTATTTT.

J is TRBJ2-5 and V is TRBV7-9; 8 positions match TRBD2. Germline trimming cut 5 bases from V and 3 bases from J; bases unmatched to any gene: 5. CDR1 and CDR2 (germline): SEHNR, FQNEAQ (reference sequence). The CDR3 runs to 14 residues. CDR3 nucleotide sequence: TGTGCCAGCAGCCTCGGGAGGGGCGAAGAGACCCAGTACTTC. Protein product: CASSLGRGEETQYF. Based on the CDR3 plus reference TRBV7-9 and TRBJ2-5, the full variable domain is DTGVSQNPRHKITKRGQNVTFRCDPISEHNRLYWYRQTLGQGPEFLTYFQNEAQLEKSRLLSDRFSAERPKGSFSTLEIQRTEQGDSAMYLCASSLGRGEETQYFGPGTRLLVL.

CDR3 DNA: TGCGCCAGCAGCTCTCGGACTAGCGGGAGCGGGGAGACCCAGTACTTC. This gives the protein CASSSRTSGSGETQYF. The rearrangement links TRBV5-1 to TRBJ2-5, with TRBD2 matching 13 bases. Germline V gene sequence: CDR1 SGHRS, CDR2 YFSETQ. CDR3 size: 16 residues. The junction had 7 bases not matched to a gene; V was cut back by 3 bases and J by 5 bases.

The chain joins TRBV25-1 to TRBJ2-4; no firm D call. With 1 base removed from V and 4 bases from J, the gap between germline ends came to 11 bases. The CDR3 totals 15 residues. Germline CDR1 MGHDK, CDR2 SYGVNS. The CDR3 spells CASSESGARKNIQYF. The CDR3 DNA sequence: TGTGCCAGCAGTGAATCTGGAGCGAGGAAAAACATTCAGTACTTC. Variable domain in full (rest from reference TRBV25-1 and TRBJ2-4): EADIYQTPRYLVIGTGKKITLECSQTMGHDKMYWYQQDPGMELHLIHYSYGVNSTEKGDLSSESTVSRIRTEHFPLTLESARPSHTSQYLCASSESGARKNIQYFGAGTRLSVL.

V usage is TRBV3-1 (or the pseudogene TRBV3-2) and J usage is TRBJ2-1; 10 bases match TRBD2. The V segment lost 3 bases and the J segment 7 bases; nucleotides outside the gene matches: 9. Germline CDR1 is LGHDT and CDR2 is YNNKEL (reference sequence). This CDR3 is 16 amino acids long. CDR3 in DNA: TGTGCCAGCAGCCATCAAAGCGGGGGGGCGGGAAATGAGCAGTTCTTC. Its protein product is CASSHQSGGAGNEQFF.

J is TRBJ1-2 and V is TRBV5-1, with no clear D. This CDR3 spans 14 amino acids. The germline V and J ends were trimmed by 1 base and 4 bases, with 11 bases remaining between them. CDR1 is SGHRS and CDR2 is YFSETQ in the germline V gene. The CDR3 nucleotides read TGCGCCAGCAGCTTGATGGAGGTTGGCTATGGCTACACCTTC. Residues: CASSLMEVGYGYTF.

V and J are TRBV6-5 and TRBJ1-5; the D is unclear. The CDR3 has 14 residues. Trimming pared 7 bases from V and 2 bases from J, leaving 12 bases between. The germline CDR1 and CDR2 sequences are MNHEY and SVGAGI. The CDR3 DNA sequence: TGTGCCAGCATTGGAGGGTGGGGCAATCAGCCCCAGCATTTT. Its protein is CASIGGWGNQPQHF.

Here the CDR3 reads CASSPTGDAEAFF. CDR3 DNA: TGTGCCAGCAGCCCTACAGGGGACGCTGAAGCTTTCTTT. The chain employs TRBV6-2 or TRBV6-3 and TRBJ1-1, with TRBD1 matching over 7 bases. Unmatched junction bases numbered 7, after V lost 6 bases and J lost 6 bases. Looked up from germline, CDR1 is MNHEY and CDR2 is SVGEGT. CDR3 length: 13 amino acids.

V is TRBV18 and J is TRBJ1-2; TRBD1 matches 9 bases. With 1 base clipped from V and 7 bases from J, the junction kept 13 bases outside the gene matches. Germline V gives CDR1 KGHSH, CDR2 LQKENI. The CDR3 extends over 17 amino acids. CDR3 protein: CASSPRVGQGPESGYTF. The CDR3 region has the DNA TGTGCCAGCTCACCACGGGTGGGACAGGGTCCCGAGTCTGGCTACACCTTC.

This chain connects TRBV7-2 to TRBJ2-5, with TRBD2 matching over 7 bases. CDR3 length: 17 residues. After removal of 5 bases from V and 1 base from J, the junction contained 13 bases not matched to a gene. The germline CDR1 and CDR2 sequences are SGHTA and FQGNSA. CDR3 amino acids: CASSVDHQAGTQETQYF. CDR3 nucleotide sequence: TGTGCCAGCAGCGTAGACCACCAAGCGGGGACCCAAGAGACCCAGTACTTC.

This chain joins TRBV28 and TRBJ1-5, with TRBD1 as a possible D gene (5 bases). The CDR3 runs to 15 residues. Trimming pared 5 bases from V and 9 bases from J, leaving 20 bases between. Germline V gene sequence: CDR1 MDHEN, CDR2 SYDVKM. The CDR3 is CASSRGTPGGSPQHF. The DNA for the CDR3 is TGTGCCAGCAGTCGCGGGACTCCCGGGGGTTCGCCCCAGCATTTT.

The V and J genes are TRBV4-3 and TRBJ1-2; 8 bases agree with TRBD1. Germline V CDR1 and CDR2: LGHNA, YSLEER. V lost 2 bases, J lost 5 bases, and 7 bases stayed unmatched. The CDR3 spans 15 residues. The DNA of the CDR3 is TGCGCCAGCAGCCAAATACAGGGGGGAGGGTATGGCTACACCTTC. Amino acids: CASSQIQGGGYGYTF.

This sequence joins TRBV6-2 or TRBV6-3 and TRBJ1-1, with 7 bases lining up with TRBD1. Germline CDR1 reads MNHEY; CDR2 reads SVGEGT. CDR3 length equals 16 residues. V was clipped by 5 bases and J by 1 base; unmatched bases: 10. In DNA, the CDR3 is TGTGCCAGCAGTCACCCACCGGGACAGAGGAACACTGAAGCTTTCTTT. It specifies CASSHPPGQRNTEAFF.

The rearrangement joins TRBV19 to TRBJ1-2; a possible D gene is TRBD1 (5 bases). Germline V gene lookup returns CDR1 LNHDA and CDR2 SQIVND (reference sequence). The ends were cut back, 4 bases at V and 6 bases at J, with 15 bases in the middle. The CDR3 is 14 amino acids. The CDR3 DNA follows: TGTGCCAGTAGTACCCAGGGCGAAGTCGATGGCTACACCTTC. Translating gives CASSTQGEVDGYTF. Combining the CDR3 with reference TRBV19 and TRBJ1-2 gives the whole variable domain DGGITQSPKYLFRKEGQNVTLSCEQNLNHDAMYWYRQDPGQGLRLIYYSQIVNDFQKGDIAEGYSVSREKKESFPLTVTSAQKNPTAFYLCASSTQGEVDGYTFGSGTRLTVV.

The table lists this clone with a few counts. V gene TRBV6-5 combines with J gene TRBJ2-1; maybe TRBD2 (5 bases). The CDR3 covers 14 residues. The V end was cut by 5 bases, the J end by 8 bases, with 16 bases between. The germline CDR1 and CDR2 sequences are MNHEY and SVGAGI. The CDR3 DNA is TGTGCCAGCAGTCCCCAGCCCATCGGGGATGAGCAGTTCTTC. Translating it yields CASSPQPIGDEQFF.

The chain has TRBV27 and TRBJ2-7; D is perhaps TRBD2 (5 bases). Germline CDR1 MNHEY, CDR2 SMNVEV (reference sequence). Trimming took 3 bases from V and 5 from J, leaving 11 bases between them. The CDR3 totals 13 residues. CDR3 in amino acids: CASSLSERNEQYF. CDR3 coding DNA: TGTGCCAGCAGTTTGTCTGAGCGGAACGAGCAGTACTTC.

This clone showed up just once. The chain uses TRBV4-1 and TRBJ1-4; no definite D call. Trimming removed 3 bases at V and 0 bases at J, with 11 bases between. Germline CDR1 MGHRA, CDR2 YSYEKL. CDR3 length: 16 amino acids. CDR3: CASSHDSLTTNEKLFF. As DNA, the CDR3 is TGCGCCAGCAGCCATGATTCACTTACAACTAATGAAAAACTGTTTTTT.

This clone was seen more than once but under ten times. The chain recombines TRBV30 with TRBJ1-5, with no clear D. Per germline, CDR1 GTSNPN and CDR2 SVGIG (reference sequence). The CDR3 loop spans 15 amino acids. V dropped 3 bases and J dropped 6 bases, with 18 bases sitting between them. The CDR3 is CAWSPRGFAGQPQHF. The CDR3 nucleotides are TGTGCCTGGAGCCCTAGAGGGTTTGCGGGTCAGCCCCAGCATTTT. Complete variable domain (other parts from reference TRBV30 and TRBJ1-5): SQTIHQWPATLVQPVGSPLSLECTVEGTSNPNLYWYRQAAGRGLQLLFYSVGIGQISSEVPQNLSASRPQDRQFILSSKKLLLSDSGFYLCAWSPRGFAGQPQHFGDGTRLSIL.

This clone was seen once. The chain combines TRBV7-2 with TRBJ2-1, with 7 positions matching TRBD2. V trimming: 8 bases; J trimming: 2 bases; junction bases outside the gene matches: 6. Germline values: CDR1 SGHTA, CDR2 FQGNSA. The CDR3 length is 14 residues. CDR3: CASSLAETYNEQFF. As DNA, the CDR3 is TGTGCCAGCTCTCTAGCGGAGACCTACAATGAGCAGTTCTTC.

Of note for this clone: Other DNA sequences in this sample translate to the same CDR3. This sequence joins TRBV7-2 and TRBJ2-7, with 8 nucleotides matching TRBD2. Germline V gene sequence: CDR1 SGHTA, CDR2 FQGNSA. The V and J ends lost 1 base and 2 bases, in that order; junction bases with no gene match: 4. The CDR3 spans 15 residues. The CDR3: CASSLVGGGTYEQYF. The CDR3 nucleotides read TGTGCCAGCAGCTTAGTGGGCGGGGGGACCTACGAGCAGTACTTC. Variable domain in full (rest from reference TRBV7-2 and TRBJ2-7): GAGVSQSPSNKVTEKGKDVELRCDPISGHTALYWYRQSLGQGLEFLIYFQGNSAPDKSGLPSDRFSAERTGGSVSTLTIQRTQQEDSAVYLCASSLVGGGTYEQYFGPGTRLTVT.

This clone showed up just a few times. In DNA, the CDR3 is TGTGCCAGCAGTTTATCCGGGAGCTCCTACAATGAGCAGTTCTTC. It translates to CASSLSGSSYNEQFF. The rearrangement uses TRBV6-5 and TRBJ2-1; maybe TRBD2 (6 bases). The CDR3 loop spans 15 amino acids. V shed 4 bases and J shed 0 bases, with 10 bases lying between them. Germline loops: CDR1 MNHEY, CDR2 SVGAGI.

The V call is TRBV7-2, the J call TRBJ2-1, with D perhaps TRBD2 (6 bases). V was clipped by 4 bases and J by 9 bases, with 13 bases between them. Germline V gives CDR1 SGHTA, CDR2 FQGNSA. This CDR3 is built from 13 residues. The CDR3 protein is CASSSNVGGEQFF. The CDR3 DNA reads as TGTGCCAGCAGCTCAAACGTCGGGGGTGAGCAGTTCTTC.

The J gene is TRBJ2-3, the V gene TRBV30, with D unresolved. Trimming left V 2 bases short and J 4 bases short, with 7 bases between. The CDR3 consists of 12 residues. Germline lookup yields CDR1 GTSNPN and CDR2 SVGIG (reference sequence). This CDR3 is CAWSTAPDTQYF. CDR3 coding DNA: TGTGCCTGGAGTACTGCGCCAGATACGCAGTATTTT.

J is TRBJ1-1 and V is TRBV4-1, with no clear D. Trimming removed 0 bases at V and 4 bases at J, with 15 bases between. Germline V lookup: CDR1 MGHRA, CDR2 YSYEKL. This CDR3 contains 16 residues. CDR3 sequence: CASSQDFRQRITEAFF. DNA of the CDR3: TGCGCCAGCAGCCAAGATTTTCGGCAGCGGATCACTGAAGCTTTCTTT.

The J gene is TRBJ1-1, the V gene TRBV4-1, with D unclear. The CDR3 runs to 13 residues. Trimming shortened V by 4 bases and J by 2 bases, and 8 bases separated the two germline ends. CDR1 and CDR2 from the germline V gene are MGHRA and YSYEKL. The CDR3 here is CASSRGRNTEAFF. CDR3 DNA: TGCGCCAGCAGCCGCGGGAGAAACACTGAAGCTTTCTTT.

CDR3 nucleotide sequence: TGTGCCAGCATCCAATCCCCGGGACACCGCTACGAGCAGTACTTC. This translates into CASIQSPGHRYEQYF. The chain carries TRBV5-8 and TRBJ2-7, with a weak D call TRBD1 (6 bases). Germline lookup yields CDR1 SGHTS and CDR2 YDEGEE. The V end lost 6 bases, the J end lost 3 bases, and 19 bases lay between the germline ends. This CDR3 comprises 15 residues.

The chain joins TRBV5-1 to TRBJ1-1; TRBD1 matches 9 bases. In germline, CDR1 is SGHRS, CDR2 YFSETQ. V was clipped by 4 bases and J by 4 bases; unmatched bases: 11. The CDR3 is 16 residues long. This CDR3 is CASSLPGTGPRTEAFF. The CDR3 coding sequence is TGCGCCAGCAGCCTCCCCGGGACAGGGCCCCGCACTGAAGCTTTCTTT.

V usage is TRBV9 and J usage is TRBJ1-5; tentative D call: TRBD1 (6 bases). The germline V gene encodes CDR1 SGDLS and CDR2 YYNGEE. CDR3 length: 14 amino acids. V was trimmed by 4 bases and J by 9 bases, leaving 17 bases between them. The CDR3 region is CASSPTGRNWPQHF. The CDR3 nucleotides are TGTGCCAGCAGCCCTACAGGGCGCAACTGGCCCCAGCATTTT.